This TCR beta chain was sequenced during a study of shared clonotypes between healthy human individuals. Study results and limitations: What rarefaction showed was incomplete sorted-subset sequencing despite large depth.

V trimming: 6 bases; J trimming: 7 bases; junction bases outside the gene matches: 11. CDR1 and CDR2 (germline): SEHNR, FQNEAQ (reference sequence). CDR3 length: 17 amino acids. The method was immunoSEQ multiplex PCR; TCRdb's version includes in-frame clones alone and lacks a portion of them. This table has fewer than 1.8 million clones, approximately 98.5% appearing once. Regarding this clone: The antigen is undetermined.

This TCR was sampled from a man under 40 in good health. The gene calls are TRBV7-9 and TRBJ2-3, with 15 positions matching TRBD2. Sequenced: naive CD4+ T cells sorted from blood. Subset meaning: CD45RA+ positively selected. Here the CDR3 reads CASSPPGLAGGRNTQYF. The CDR3 nucleotides are TGTGCCAGCAGTCCGCCGGGACTAGCGGGAGGCCGTAATACGCAGTATTTT.